This TCR beta chain stems from a study of T-cell reconstitution after alpha-beta-depleted transplantation in children. Unique molecular identifiers were used in preparing the TCRbeta library. TCRdb re-called the PCR reads with MiXCR, one entry per CDR3 protein. The sample has nearly 550,000 distinct CDR3 sequences, around 18% seen once. Only a few counts were recorded for this clonotype. Germline V CDR1 and CDR2: MRHNA, SNTAGT. V gave up 5 bases and J gave up 1 base; unmatched junction bases: 4. This CDR3 contains 16 residues. The receptor's source is a human donor who donated a stem cell graft to a child with acute lymphoblastic leukemia. The V call is TRBV6-4, the J call TRBJ2-6; TRBD1 matches 8 bases. The sequencing here drew on PBMCs from the stem cell graft donor, taken from the stem cell graft. CDR3: CASSRQGASGANVLTF. The CDR3 nucleotides read TGTGCCAGCAGTCGGCAGGGGGCTTCTGGGGCCAACGTCCTGACTTTC.